These 4 T cell receptor beta chains originate from one sample sequenced in a study of cytomegalovirus exposure and HLA in healthy donors. Sequencing used immunoSEQ multiplex PCR; TCRdb keeps in-frame clones, though not all of them. This table holds a few hundred thousand clones, roughly 85% found once. Material: PBMCs. The receptors originated from a woman younger than 30 in good health and CMV-seronegative.

This clone occurred a few times. The rearrangement links TRBV18 to TRBJ1-5; the match to TRBD1 covers 7 bases. CDR3 length: 16 amino acids. CDR1 and CDR2 from the germline V gene are KGHSH and LQKENI. The V segment lost 6 bases and the J segment 0 bases; nucleotides outside the gene matches: 8. CDR3 region: CASSLGTEYSNQPQHF. CDR3 in DNA: TGTGCCAGCTCGCTTGGGACAGAATATAGCAATCAGCCCCAGCATTTT.

This chain uses TRBV7-2 with TRBJ2-7, with 9 bases matching TRBD1. This CDR3 comprises 14 residues. Germline V CDR1 and CDR2: SGHTA, FQGNSA. Trimming took 3 bases from V and 6 from J; bases not matched to a gene: 6. The CDR3: CASSFAGTGLEQYF. For the CDR3, the DNA is TGTGCCAGCAGCTTCGCCGGGACAGGGCTCGAGCAGTACTTC.

V gene TRBV4-3 combines with J gene TRBJ2-3; D is possibly TRBD1 (6 bases). Germline V gene data show CDR1 as LGHNA and CDR2 as YSLEER. CDR3 size: 15 residues. V was cut by 0 bases and J by 4 bases, with 11 bases left in between. The CDR3 DNA reads TGCGCCAGCAGCCAAGATTGGGCAGGGGCAGATACGCAGTATTTT. This gives the protein CASSQDWAGADTQYF.

This clone was recorded only once. The V call is TRBV5-1, the J call TRBJ1-5; 9 nucleotides line up with TRBD1. CDR1 is SGHRS and CDR2 is YFSETQ in the germline V gene. V gave up 4 bases and J gave up 4 bases; unmatched junction bases: 9. This CDR3 has 16 residues. The CDR3 DNA reads TGCGCCAGCAGCCCGGACGGGACAGGGAATAATCAGCCCCAGCATTTT. The encoded protein is CASSPDGTGNNQPQHF.